Below are 17 T cell receptor beta chains sequenced from a single sample in a study of shared clonotypes between healthy human individuals. Selected positively for CCR7 and CD45RO-negative, naive CD8 cells excluded terminally differentiated effector memory CD45RA+ cells. Repertoires were generated with immunoSEQ multiplex PCR, while TCRdb's copy carries only in-frame clones and drops some. Seen here are approximately 2,000,000 clones, 90% to 95% observed once, and the top ten hold under 2%. The source material was naive CD8+ T cells from PBMCs. These receptors were obtained from a man between 18 and 35 years old in good health. Some clones in this sample may be carry-over from other donors' samples.

Turning to this clone: Within the sample, other DNA sequences also encode this same CDR3. The V gene is TRBV9, the J gene TRBJ2-1; a possible D gene is TRBD2 (6 bases). Per germline, CDR1 SGDLS and CDR2 YYNGEE. CDR3 length equals 12 residues. Trimming removed 0 bases from V and 10 bases from J, with 8 bases in between. CDR3 loop: CASSVAEGEQFF. The CDR3 DNA sequence: TGTGCCAGCAGCGTAGCGGAGGGAGAGCAGTTCTTC. The full variable domain, rest sourced from reference TRBV9 and TRBJ2-1, is DSGVTQTPKHLITATGQRVTLRCSPRSGDLSVYWYQQSLDQGLQFLIQYYNGEERAKGNILERFSAQQFPDLHSELNLSSLELGDSALYFCASSVAEGEQFFGPGTRLTVL.

Here the CDR3 DNA reads TGTGCCAGCTCCCGCGACCGGGGGAGCTCCTACAATGAGCAGTTCTTC. This gives the protein CASSRDRGSSYNEQFF. The chain is built from TRBV18 and TRBJ2-1, with a weak D call TRBD2 (6 bases). The CDR3 extends over 16 amino acids. Germline CDR1 KGHSH, CDR2 LQKENI. Trimming took 6 bases from V and 0 from J, leaving 15 bases between them.

The rearrangement uses TRBV7-9 and TRBJ2-5; 15 bases fit TRBD2. V lost 5 bases, J lost 6 bases, and 4 bases stayed unmatched. The CDR3 has 15 residues. CDR1 SEHNR and CDR2 FQNEAQ come from the germline V gene (reference sequence). DNA for the CDR3: TGTGCCAGCAGCCCTGGGACTAGCGGGAGGAAGACCCAGTACTTC. This encodes CASSPGTSGRKTQYF.

This chain uses TRBV18 with TRBJ2-1, with 7 positions matching TRBD2. This CDR3 has 16 amino acids. Germline V CDR1 and CDR2: KGHSH, LQKENI. Trimming at V came to 1 base and at J to 5 bases, leaving 8 bases not matched to a gene. The CDR3 sequence: CASSPQERGYHNEQFF. The CDR3 DNA sequence: TGTGCCAGCTCACCACAGGAGCGGGGCTATCACAATGAGCAGTTCTTC. Full variable domain (missing parts from reference TRBV18 and TRBJ2-1): NAGVMQNPRHLVRRRGQEARLRCSPMKGHSHVYWYRQLPEEGLKFMVYLQKENIIDESGMPKERFSAEFPKEGPSILRIQQVVRGDSAAYFCASSPQERGYHNEQFFGPGTRLTVL.

The count of this clone is one. The chain links TRBV27 to TRBJ2-7; 9 bases map to TRBD2. CDR3 length: 16 residues. The V gene's germline CDR1 is MNHEY and CDR2 SMNVEV (reference sequence). The J segment lost 7 bases and the V segment lost 1 base, leaving 11 bases of the junction unmatched. This CDR3 reads CASSLFGASGEGEQYF. CDR3 nucleotides: TGTGCCAGCAGTTTATTCGGAGCTAGCGGGGAGGGAGAGCAGTACTTC.

This chain joins TRBV28 and TRBJ1-1, with a weak D call TRBD1 (6 bases). The germline CDR1 and CDR2 sequences are MDHEN and SYDVKM. The CDR3 sequence is 18 residues long. The V and J ends lost 5 bases and 5 bases respectively, with 27 bases between them. CDR3 DNA: TGTGCCAGCAGTAAAACTCGACGGACCTTCCGAGGGGGTACTGAAGCTTTCTTT. Its translation is CASSKTRRTFRGGTEAFF.

The gene calls are TRBV7-9 and TRBJ2-7; no clear D gene. V lost 1 base and J 7 bases, leaving 8 bases between the germline ends. The germline gives CDR1 SEHNR, CDR2 FQNEAQ (reference sequence). The CDR3 is made up of 12 amino acids. The CDR3 loop reads CASSLGSQEQYF. CDR3 nucleotides: TGTGCCAGCAGCTTAGGTAGCCAAGAGCAGTACTTC.

The chain combines TRBV28 with TRBJ2-1, with 9 bases identical to TRBD2. J was trimmed by 7 bases and V by 5 bases; bases with no gene match: 21. Germline values: CDR1 MDHEN, CDR2 SYDVKM. The CDR3 length is 19 residues. The CDR3 DNA follows: TGTGCCAGCAGTGCCCGGAGTAGCGGGAGAACTGGATTACGGAATGAGCAGTTCTTC. Translating gives CASSARSSGRTGLRNEQFF.

This CDR3 reads CASSQTNSGNTIYF. CDR3 coding DNA: TGTGCCAGCAGTCAGACTAACTCTGGAAACACCATATATTTT. The J gene is TRBJ1-3, the V gene TRBV28; D is unclear. V was shortened by 5 bases and J by 0 bases, with 8 bases between the two germline ends. Germline assignment: CDR1 MDHEN and CDR2 SYDVKM. The CDR3 contains 14 residues.

This clone was seen just once. The chain is built from TRBV4-1 and TRBJ1-1; the D gene is possibly TRBD1 (6 bases). The CDR3 consists of 13 residues. Trimming removed 4 bases at V and 5 bases at J, with 11 bases between. Looked up from germline, CDR1 is MGHRA and CDR2 is YSYEKL. CDR3 amino acids: CASSRGAGTEAFF. CDR3 in DNA: TGCGCCAGCAGCCGGGGGGCTGGGACTGAAGCTTTCTTT.

The chain employs TRBV28 and TRBJ2-7; unclear D gene. V lost 2 bases and J lost 2, with 10 bases in between. The CDR3 spans 14 residues. Germline loops: CDR1 MDHEN, CDR2 SYDVKM. The CDR3 DNA reads as TGTGCCAGCAGTTTAAACGCCAGAACCTACGAGCAGTACTTC. This sequence encodes CASSLNARTYEQYF.

V usage is TRBV5-6 and J usage is TRBJ2-7, with 12 bases identical to TRBD2. Germline CDR1 reads SGHDT; CDR2 reads YYEEEE. The V segment lost 2 bases and the J segment 2 bases; nucleotides outside the gene matches: 8. The CDR3 runs to 17 residues. The CDR3 is CASSLGLAGISPYEQYF. The DNA of the CDR3 is TGTGCCAGCAGCTTAGGACTAGCGGGAATATCCCCCTACGAGCAGTACTTC.

The chain carries TRBV29-1 and TRBJ1-2; no clear D gene. V was trimmed by 6 bases and J by 5 bases, leaving 16 bases between them. There are 13 residues in the CDR3. Germline CDR1 is SQVTM and CDR2 is ANQGSEA. The CDR3: CSVRSGQKYGYTF. The DNA for the CDR3 is TGCAGCGTACGGAGTGGGCAGAAGTATGGCTACACCTTC.

The J gene is TRBJ2-7, the V gene TRBV6-1; TRBD2 agrees at 7 bases. This CDR3 has 14 residues. Looked up from germline, CDR1 is MNHNS and CDR2 is SASEGT. After removal of 11 bases from V and 1 base from J, the junction contained 11 bases not matched to a gene. The CDR3, as DNA: TGTGCCGGAGCATTAGGAGCGGGATCCTACGAGCAGTACTTC. Amino acids: CAGALGAGSYEQYF.

The genes are TRBV5-1 and TRBJ1-6; D not resolved. V was cut by 5 bases and J by 9 bases, with 15 bases left in between. CDR1 and CDR2 (germline): SGHRS, YFSETQ. The CDR3 has 14 amino acids. CDR3 sequence: CASRTRARGSPLHF. The CDR3 bases are TGCGCCAGCAGAACGAGAGCTCGGGGTTCACCCCTCCACTTT.

The CDR3 DNA is TGTGCCAGCAGCTTGATAGGGCTTAAGGAAAAACTGTTTTTT. This sequence encodes CASSLIGLKEKLFF. The V and J genes are TRBV5-5 and TRBJ1-4; D not certain. This CDR3 is 14 amino acids long. V dropped 1 base and J dropped 8 bases, with 12 bases sitting between them. CDR1 SGHKS and CDR2 YYEKEE come from the germline V gene (reference sequence).

The J gene is TRBJ2-2, the V gene TRBV7-8; D possibly corresponds to TRBD1 (6 bases). This CDR3 has 13 residues. Germline V gives CDR1 SGHVS, CDR2 FQNEAQ. The V gene lost 4 bases and the J gene lost 7 bases, with 10 bases spanning the gap. CDR3 region: CASSSQGFGELFF. For the CDR3, the DNA is TGTGCCAGCAGCTCGCAGGGGTTCGGGGAGCTGTTTTTT.